These 24 T cell receptor beta chains were all obtained from the same sample, sequenced in a study of cytomegalovirus exposure and HLA in healthy donors. A multiplex PCR was run with 60 Vbeta primers and 13 Jbeta primers. Repertoires were generated with immunoSEQ multiplex PCR, while TCRdb's copy carries only in-frame clones and drops some. The table includes 250,000 or so clones, under 90% detected once. Specimen: PBMCs. The receptors here all came from a human donor in good health.

This chain uses TRBV4-2 with TRBJ2-7; 8 nucleotides agree with TRBD1. The germline V gene encodes CDR1 LGHNA and CDR2 YNFKEQ. After removal of 5 bases from V and 3 bases from J, the junction contained 9 bases not matched to a gene. The CDR3 is made up of 15 amino acids. CDR3 in amino acids: CASSEGGTGLYEQYF. The CDR3 coding sequence is TGTGCCAGCAGCGAGGGCGGGACAGGACTCTACGAGCAGTACTTC.

This chain joins TRBV6-5 and TRBJ1-1; the D is unclear. Germline lookup yields CDR1 MNHEY and CDR2 SVGAGI. Trimming cost V 5 bases and J 1 base, with 11 bases left between them. This CDR3 spans 14 amino acids. The CDR3 DNA is TGTGCCAGCAGTCTACGGAGAGCGAACACTGAAGCTTTCTTT. As protein: CASSLRRANTEAFF.

This chain joins TRBV15 and TRBJ2-7, with a tentative D call TRBD1 (5 bases). Germline CDR1 is LNHNV and CDR2 is YYDKDF (reference sequence). This CDR3 contains 14 residues. The V gene lost 4 bases and the J gene lost 3 bases, with 13 bases spanning the gap. The DNA for the CDR3 is TGTGCCACCAGCACAAGGACAAGCAACTACGAGCAGTACTTC. It is translated as CATSTRTSNYEQYF.

The chain combines TRBV5-1 with TRBJ2-3, with 10 bases matching TRBD2. V lost 5 bases and J lost 3; bases outside the gene matches: 9. Germline-derived CDR1 and CDR2 are SGHRS and YFSETQ. The CDR3 is made up of 16 amino acids. CDR3 nucleotide sequence: TGCGCCAGCAGATTACCCCTAGCGGGAGCTACAGATACGCAGTATTTT. It specifies CASRLPLAGATDTQYF.

The chain joins TRBV7-2 to TRBJ2-7; no definite D call. Germline CDR1 reads SGHTA; CDR2 reads FQGNSA. Between the trimmed V and J ends, which lost 2 bases and 4 bases, there was a span of 12 bases. CDR3 length equals 14 residues. CDR3 region: CASSLLGPHYEQYF. CDR3 nucleotides: TGTGCCAGCAGCTTATTGGGCCCACATTACGAGCAGTACTTC.

The chain links TRBV10-3 to TRBJ2-7; 9 positions match TRBD2. V gave up 2 bases and J gave up 0 bases; unmatched junction bases: 8. Germline lookup yields CDR1 ENHRY and CDR2 SYGVKD. The CDR3 covers 17 residues. The chain's CDR3 is CAISEAQGLAASYEQYF. In DNA, the CDR3 is TGTGCCATCAGTGAGGCGCAGGGACTAGCAGCCTCCTACGAGCAGTACTTC.

J is TRBJ2-7 and V is TRBV29-1, with D possibly matching TRBD2 (6 bases). The CDR3 consists of 13 residues. V shed 7 bases and J shed 0 bases, with 13 bases lying between them. Germline loops: CDR1 SQVTM, CDR2 ANQGSEA. CDR3 nucleotide sequence: TGCAGCGGTGGAAGCGGGTACTCCTACGAGCAGTACTTC. As protein: CSGGSGYSYEQYF.

CDR3 DNA: TGTGCCAGCAGTTACGCGGGGGTTGAAGAGACCCAGTACTTC. This gives the protein CASSYAGVEETQYF. The chain combines TRBV6-5 with TRBJ2-5; TRBD2 aligns across 7 bases. V was clipped by 2 bases and J by 3 bases; unmatched bases: 3. The CDR3 covers 14 residues. CDR1 is MNHEY, CDR2 SVGAGI, per germline.

V is TRBV15 and J is TRBJ2-5; weak D call: TRBD1 (5 bases). Germline V gene data show CDR1 as LNHNV and CDR2 as YYDKDF (reference sequence). V was trimmed by 4 bases and J by 5 bases, leaving 8 bases between them. The CDR3 is 12 amino acids. The CDR3 sequence is CATSTSGETQYF. The CDR3 nucleotides read TGTGCCACCAGCACATCAGGGGAGACCCAGTACTTC.

The V call is TRBV6-1, the J call TRBJ1-2, with 7 bases aligning to TRBD1. The CDR3 runs 13 residues. V dropped 6 bases and J dropped 6; count of bases not matched to a gene: 7. CDR1 is MNHNS, CDR2 SASEGT, per germline. CDR3 in amino acids: CASRGGTADGYTF. Here the CDR3 DNA reads TGTGCCAGCAGAGGCGGGACAGCAGATGGCTACACCTTC.

J is TRBJ1-2 and V is TRBV28; 8 bases align to TRBD1. V dropped 7 bases and J dropped 6; count of bases not matched to a gene: 16. This CDR3 has 16 residues. Looked up from germline, CDR1 is MDHEN and CDR2 is SYDVKM. CDR3 in DNA: TGTGCCAGCACTTTCCGGGGCAGGGGGCGATCGGATGGCTACACCTTC. Amino acid sequence: CASTFRGRGRSDGYTF.

This clone has a handful of counts. V is TRBV6-5 and J is TRBJ2-7; 8 bases are a match to TRBD1. The CDR3 runs to 14 residues. V shed 5 bases and J 7 bases; nucleotides not matched to a gene: 10. Germline CDR1 and CDR2: MNHEY and SVGAGI. This chain's CDR3 is CASSGQGRRSEQYF. The CDR3 DNA sequence: TGTGCCAGCAGTGGACAGGGACGGCGTAGTGAGCAGTACTTC.

The chain recombines TRBV7-2 with TRBJ2-7; TRBD2 aligns across 9 bases. The germline gives CDR1 SGHTA, CDR2 FQGNSA. CDR3 length: 15 residues. J lost 1 base, V lost 3 bases, and 4 bases had no gene match. This CDR3 is CASSLDSGSSYEQYF. As DNA, the CDR3 is TGTGCCAGCAGCTTGGATAGCGGGAGTTCCTACGAGCAGTACTTC.

The rearrangement uses TRBV5-1 and TRBJ2-1; 10 nucleotides align to TRBD2. This CDR3 has 14 amino acids. CDR1 is SGHRS and CDR2 is YFSETQ in the germline V gene. After removal of 4 bases from V and 6 bases from J, the junction contained 4 bases not matched to a gene. This chain's CDR3 is CASSLGLATNEQFF. In DNA, the CDR3 is TGCGCCAGCAGCCTGGGACTAGCGACCAATGAGCAGTTCTTC. Using reference TRBV5-1 and TRBJ2-1 for the parts outside the CDR3, the full variable domain is KAGVTQTPRYLIKTRGQQVTLSCSPISGHRSVSWYQQTPGQGLQFLFEYFSETQRNKGNFPGRFSGRQFSNSRSEMNVSTLELGDSALYLCASSLGLATNEQFFGPGTRLTVL.

The gene calls are TRBV27 and TRBJ2-2; possibly TRBD1 for D (6 bases). The CDR3 consists of 14 residues. V was cut by 3 bases and J by 4 bases, with 9 bases left in between. Per the germline V gene, CDR1 is MNHEY and CDR2 is SMNVEV (reference sequence). CDR3 sequence (DNA): TGTGCCAGCAGTTTTACAGGGCTCACCGGGGAGCTGTTTTTT. Translating it yields CASSFTGLTGELFF.

The chain uses TRBV28 and TRBJ1-2; D may be TRBD1 (5 bases). The ends were cut back, 5 bases at V and 5 bases at J, with 15 bases in the middle. This CDR3 has 14 amino acids. Germline V lookup: CDR1 MDHEN, CDR2 SYDVKM. CDR3 bases: TGTGCCAGCAGTGGACACCTTTTCGGATATGGCTACACCTTC. It codes for CASSGHLFGYGYTF.

J is TRBJ2-1 and V is TRBV7-2; 10 nucleotides match TRBD2. The CDR3 extends over 19 amino acids. The V segment lost 0 bases and the J segment 7 bases; nucleotides outside the gene matches: 15. Germline loops: CDR1 SGHTA, CDR2 FQGNSA. CDR3 region: CASSLASWVSGRDRNEQFF. The CDR3 region has the DNA TGTGCCAGCAGCTTAGCGTCCTGGGTGAGCGGGAGGGATCGAAATGAGCAGTTCTTC.

The chain combines TRBV7-8 with TRBJ1-4; 7 bases line up with TRBD1. CDR1 and CDR2 (germline): SGHVS, FQNEAQ. The CDR3 length is 15 residues. With V trimmed by 4 bases and J by 3 bases, 5 bases remained unmatched. CDR3 sequence: CASSYKQGPNEKLFF. The CDR3 DNA reads TGTGCCAGCAGCTACAAACAGGGGCCTAATGAAAAACTGTTTTTT.

There are a few counts of this clone. This sequence joins TRBV28 and TRBJ1-1; 9 positions match TRBD1. Trimming took 9 bases from V and 4 from J; bases not matched to a gene: 12. The CDR3 runs to 15 residues. Germline V CDR1 and CDR2: MDHEN, SYDVKM. The CDR3 region is CASRTGATWGTEAFF. As DNA, the CDR3 is TGTGCCAGTCGGACAGGGGCCACCTGGGGCACTGAAGCTTTCTTT.

The chain recombines TRBV7-2 with TRBJ1-1; 9 bases match TRBD1. CDR3 length: 15 residues. Germline CDR1 SGHTA, CDR2 FQGNSA. The V segment lost 1 base and the J segment 3 bases; nucleotides outside the gene matches: 3. The CDR3 protein is CASSLVGTGYTEAFF. In nucleotides, the CDR3 is TGTGCCAGCAGCTTAGTAGGGACAGGGTACACTGAAGCTTTCTTT.

The J gene is TRBJ1-1, the V gene TRBV28, with D hard to call. The germline CDR1 and CDR2 sequences are MDHEN and SYDVKM. The CDR3 loop spans 14 amino acids. Trimming shortened V by 2 bases and J by 2 bases, and 9 bases separated the two germline ends. CDR3 bases: TGTGCCAGCAGTTTAGTGGTCAGAAACACTGAAGCTTTCTTT. The encoded protein is CASSLVVRNTEAFF.

The rearrangement joins TRBV4-3 to TRBJ2-2; a weak D match, TRBD2 (6 bases). This CDR3 has 16 amino acids. Trimming removed 4 bases from V and 2 bases from J, with 14 bases in between. Germline lookup yields CDR1 LGHNA and CDR2 YSLEER. The CDR3 nucleotides are TGCGCCAGCAGCCGGGGAGGTAGCTCCAACACCGGGGAGCTGTTTTTT. It encodes CASSRGGSSNTGELFF.

V and J are TRBV5-4 and TRBJ2-7, with 10 positions matching TRBD1. With V trimmed by 4 bases and J by 0 bases, 4 bases remained unmatched. The CDR3 totals 15 residues. Looked up from germline, CDR1 is SGHNT and CDR2 is YYREEE (reference sequence). CDR3 sequence reads: CASSQGQGGSYEQYF. CDR3 DNA sequence: TGTGCCAGCAGCCAAGGACAGGGGGGCTCCTACGAGCAGTACTTC. The variable domain in full, completed from reference TRBV5-4 and TRBJ2-7, reads ETGVTQSPTHLIKTRGQQVTLRCSSQSGHNTVSWYQQALGQGPQFIFQYYREEENGRGNFPPRFSGLQFPNYSSELNVNALELDDSALYLCASSQGQGGSYEQYFGPGTRLTVT.

The table lists this clone with a few counts. V usage is TRBV4-2 and J usage is TRBJ2-5, with 8 bases that match TRBD2. This CDR3 is built from 13 residues. The germline gives CDR1 LGHNA, CDR2 YNFKEQ. Trimming at V came to 6 bases and at J to 5 bases, leaving 5 bases not matched to a gene. The CDR3 DNA reads as TGTGCCAGCAGTCAATCGGGAGGGGAGACCCAGTACTTC. Encoded protein: CASSQSGGETQYF.